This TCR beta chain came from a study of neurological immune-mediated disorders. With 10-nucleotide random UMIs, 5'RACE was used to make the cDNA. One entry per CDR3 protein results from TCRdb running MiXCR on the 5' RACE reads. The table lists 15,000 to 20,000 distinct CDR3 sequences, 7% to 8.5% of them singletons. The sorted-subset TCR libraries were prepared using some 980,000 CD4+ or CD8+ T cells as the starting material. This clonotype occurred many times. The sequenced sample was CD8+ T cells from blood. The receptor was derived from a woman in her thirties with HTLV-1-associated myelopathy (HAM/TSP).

CDR3 loop: CAWNSGLNQPQHF. The CDR3 bases are TGTGCCTGGAATTCCGGGTTGAATCAGCCCCAGCATTTT. The V call is TRBV30, the J call TRBJ1-5, with D uncertain. Trimming stripped 4 bases from V and 4 bases from J, with 11 bases between. CDR3 length equals 13 residues. The V gene's germline CDR1 is GTSNPN and CDR2 SVGIG (reference sequence).